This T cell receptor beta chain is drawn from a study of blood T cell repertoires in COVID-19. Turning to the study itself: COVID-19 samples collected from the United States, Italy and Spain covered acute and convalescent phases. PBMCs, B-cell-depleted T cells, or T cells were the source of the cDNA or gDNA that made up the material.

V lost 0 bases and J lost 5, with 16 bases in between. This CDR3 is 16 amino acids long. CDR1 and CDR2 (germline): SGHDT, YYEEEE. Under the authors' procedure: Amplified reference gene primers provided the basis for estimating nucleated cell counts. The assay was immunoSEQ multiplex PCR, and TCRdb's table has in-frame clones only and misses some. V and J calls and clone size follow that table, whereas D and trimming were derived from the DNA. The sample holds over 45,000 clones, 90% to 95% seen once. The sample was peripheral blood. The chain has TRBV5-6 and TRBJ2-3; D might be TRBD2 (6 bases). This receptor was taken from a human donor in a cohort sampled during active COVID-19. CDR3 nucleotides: TGTGCCAGCAGCTTGGCCGTTGCGTGGAGGGGAGATACGCAGTATTTT. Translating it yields CASSLAVAWRGDTQYF.